This T cell receptor (beta chain) was captured by sequencing in a study of cytomegalovirus exposure and HLA in healthy donors. Study-wide points: A link between a missense DCLRE1C variant and TCR beta V- and J-gene trimming emerged from a later analysis. High sensitivity and specificity were reportedly achieved when the classifier diagnosed cytomegalovirus status. It was only CMV serostatus that was available as immune exposure information.

The primer mix had 60 Vbeta and 13 Jbeta primers. Clones were sequenced by immunoSEQ multiplex PCR, and TCRdb holds only the in-frame ones, with some missing. The top ten hold roughly 5.3% of the sample, which has over 100,000 clones, just under 70% seen once. As concerns this clone: Its antigen is not known.

CDR3 length: 13 amino acids. Germline V gene lookup returns CDR1 MNHEY and CDR2 SVGAGI. V and J are TRBV6-5 and TRBJ2-5, with a weak D call TRBD1 (6 bases). Near its end, the DNA agrees better with TRBJ2-7, so the J call may be wrong. The sequence was collected from a woman in her 70s in good health and CMV-seropositive. The sequencing sample was made of PBMCs. In DNA form, the CDR3 reads TGTGCCAGCAGACTCACAGGGTCCTACGAGCAGTACTTC. Translating it yields CASRLTGSYEQYF.